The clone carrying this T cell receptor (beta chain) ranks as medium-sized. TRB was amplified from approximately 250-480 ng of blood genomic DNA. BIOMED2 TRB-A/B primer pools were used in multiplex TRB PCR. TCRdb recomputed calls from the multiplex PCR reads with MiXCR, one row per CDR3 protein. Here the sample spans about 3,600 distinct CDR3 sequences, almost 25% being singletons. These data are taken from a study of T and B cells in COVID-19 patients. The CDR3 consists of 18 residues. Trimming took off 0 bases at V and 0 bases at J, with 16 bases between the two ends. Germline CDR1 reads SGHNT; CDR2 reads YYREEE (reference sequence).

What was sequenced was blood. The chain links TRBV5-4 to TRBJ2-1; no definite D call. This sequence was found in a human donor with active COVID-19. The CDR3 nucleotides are TGTGCCAGCAGCTTGGCCGACTTGGAGAGGAGCTCCTACAATGAGCAGTTCTTC. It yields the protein CASSLADLERSSYNEQFF.